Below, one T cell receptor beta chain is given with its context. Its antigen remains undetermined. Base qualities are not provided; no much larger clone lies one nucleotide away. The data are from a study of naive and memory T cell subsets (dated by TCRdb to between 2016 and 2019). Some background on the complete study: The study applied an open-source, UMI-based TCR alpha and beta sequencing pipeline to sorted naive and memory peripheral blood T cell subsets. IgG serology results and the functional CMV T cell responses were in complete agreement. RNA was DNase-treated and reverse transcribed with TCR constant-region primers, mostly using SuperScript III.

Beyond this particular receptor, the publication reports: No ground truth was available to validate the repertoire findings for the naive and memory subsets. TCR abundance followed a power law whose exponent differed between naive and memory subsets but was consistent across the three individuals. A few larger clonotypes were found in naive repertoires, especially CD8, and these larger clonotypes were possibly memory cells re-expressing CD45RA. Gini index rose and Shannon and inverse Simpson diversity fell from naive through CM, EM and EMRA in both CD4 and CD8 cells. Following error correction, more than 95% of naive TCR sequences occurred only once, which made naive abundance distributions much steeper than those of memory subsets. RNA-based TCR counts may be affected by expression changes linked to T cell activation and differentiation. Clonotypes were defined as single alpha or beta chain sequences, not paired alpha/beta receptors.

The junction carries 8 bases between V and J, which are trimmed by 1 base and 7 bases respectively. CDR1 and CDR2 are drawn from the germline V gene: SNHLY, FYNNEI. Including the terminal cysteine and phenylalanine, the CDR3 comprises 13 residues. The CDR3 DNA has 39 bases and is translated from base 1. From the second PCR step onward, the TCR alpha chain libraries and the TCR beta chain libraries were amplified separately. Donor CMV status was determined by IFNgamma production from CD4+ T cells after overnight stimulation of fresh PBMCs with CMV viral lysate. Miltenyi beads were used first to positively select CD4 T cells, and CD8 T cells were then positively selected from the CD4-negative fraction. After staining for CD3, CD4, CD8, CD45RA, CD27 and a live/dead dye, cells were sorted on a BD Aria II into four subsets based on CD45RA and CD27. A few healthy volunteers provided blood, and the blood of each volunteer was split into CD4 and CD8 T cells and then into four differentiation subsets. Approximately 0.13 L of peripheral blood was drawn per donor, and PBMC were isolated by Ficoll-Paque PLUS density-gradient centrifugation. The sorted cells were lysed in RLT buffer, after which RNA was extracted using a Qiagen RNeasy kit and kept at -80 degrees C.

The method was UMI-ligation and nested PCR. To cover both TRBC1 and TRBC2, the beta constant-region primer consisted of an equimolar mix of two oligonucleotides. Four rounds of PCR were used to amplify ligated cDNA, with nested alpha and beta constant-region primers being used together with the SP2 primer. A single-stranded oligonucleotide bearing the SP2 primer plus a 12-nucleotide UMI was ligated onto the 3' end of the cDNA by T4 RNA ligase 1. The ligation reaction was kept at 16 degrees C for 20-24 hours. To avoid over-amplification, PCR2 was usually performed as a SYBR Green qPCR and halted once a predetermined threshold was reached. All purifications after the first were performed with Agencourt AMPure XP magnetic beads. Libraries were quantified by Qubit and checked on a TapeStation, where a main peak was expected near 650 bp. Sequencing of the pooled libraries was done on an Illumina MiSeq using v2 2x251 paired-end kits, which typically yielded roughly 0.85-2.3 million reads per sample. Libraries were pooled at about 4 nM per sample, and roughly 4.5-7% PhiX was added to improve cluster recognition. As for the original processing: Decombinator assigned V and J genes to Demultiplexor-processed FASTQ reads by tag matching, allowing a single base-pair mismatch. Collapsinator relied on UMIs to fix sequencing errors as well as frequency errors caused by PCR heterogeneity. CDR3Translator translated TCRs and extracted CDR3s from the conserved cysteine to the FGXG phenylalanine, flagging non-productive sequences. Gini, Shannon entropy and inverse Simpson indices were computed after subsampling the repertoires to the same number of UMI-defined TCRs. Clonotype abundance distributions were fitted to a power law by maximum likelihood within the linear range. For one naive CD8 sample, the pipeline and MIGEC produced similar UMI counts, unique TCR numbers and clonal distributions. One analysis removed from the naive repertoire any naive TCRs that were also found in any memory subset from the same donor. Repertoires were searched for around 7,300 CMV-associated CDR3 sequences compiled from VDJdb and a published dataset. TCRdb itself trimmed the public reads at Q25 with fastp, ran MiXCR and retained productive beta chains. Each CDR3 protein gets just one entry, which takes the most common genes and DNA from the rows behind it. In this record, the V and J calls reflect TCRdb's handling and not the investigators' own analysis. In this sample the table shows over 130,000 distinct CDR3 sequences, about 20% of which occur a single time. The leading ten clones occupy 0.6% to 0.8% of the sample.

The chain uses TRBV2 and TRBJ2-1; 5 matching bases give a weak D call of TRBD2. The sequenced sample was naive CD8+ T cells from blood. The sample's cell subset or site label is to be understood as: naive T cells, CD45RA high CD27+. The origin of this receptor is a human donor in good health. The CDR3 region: CASSEVSGNEQFF. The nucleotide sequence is TGTGCCAGCAGTGAAGTCTCGGGGAATGAGCAGTTCTTC.